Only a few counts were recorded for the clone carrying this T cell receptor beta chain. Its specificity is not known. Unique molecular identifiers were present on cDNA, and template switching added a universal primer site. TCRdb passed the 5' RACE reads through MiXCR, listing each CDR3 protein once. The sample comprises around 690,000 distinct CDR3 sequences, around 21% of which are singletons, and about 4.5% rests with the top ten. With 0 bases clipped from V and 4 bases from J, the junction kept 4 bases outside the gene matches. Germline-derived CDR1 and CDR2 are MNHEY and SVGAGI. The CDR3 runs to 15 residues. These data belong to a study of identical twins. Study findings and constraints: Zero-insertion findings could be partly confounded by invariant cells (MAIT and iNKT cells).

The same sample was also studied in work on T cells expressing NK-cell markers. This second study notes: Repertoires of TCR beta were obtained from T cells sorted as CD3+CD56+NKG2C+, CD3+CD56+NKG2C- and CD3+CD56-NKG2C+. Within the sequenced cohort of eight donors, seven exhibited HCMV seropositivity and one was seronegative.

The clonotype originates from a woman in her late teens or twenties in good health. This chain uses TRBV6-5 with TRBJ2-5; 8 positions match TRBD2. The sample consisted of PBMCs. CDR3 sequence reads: CASSYSSGAIETQYF. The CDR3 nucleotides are TGTGCCAGCAGTTACTCTAGCGGGGCCATAGAGACCCAGTACTTC.